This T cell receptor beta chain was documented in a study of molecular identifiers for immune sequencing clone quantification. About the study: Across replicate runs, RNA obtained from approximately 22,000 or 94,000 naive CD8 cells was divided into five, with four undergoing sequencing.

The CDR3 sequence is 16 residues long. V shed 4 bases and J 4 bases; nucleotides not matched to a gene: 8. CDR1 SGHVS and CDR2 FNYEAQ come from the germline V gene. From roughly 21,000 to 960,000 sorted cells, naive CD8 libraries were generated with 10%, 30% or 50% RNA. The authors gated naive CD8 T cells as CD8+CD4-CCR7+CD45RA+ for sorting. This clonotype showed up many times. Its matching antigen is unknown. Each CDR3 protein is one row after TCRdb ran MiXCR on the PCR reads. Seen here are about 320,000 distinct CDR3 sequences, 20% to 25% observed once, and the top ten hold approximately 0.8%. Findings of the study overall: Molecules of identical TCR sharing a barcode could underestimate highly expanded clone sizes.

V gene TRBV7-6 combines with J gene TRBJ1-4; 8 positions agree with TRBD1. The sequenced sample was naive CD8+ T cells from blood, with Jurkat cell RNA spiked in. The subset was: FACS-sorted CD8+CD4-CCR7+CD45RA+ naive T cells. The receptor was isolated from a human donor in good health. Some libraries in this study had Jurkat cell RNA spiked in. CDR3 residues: CASSSTGTGSNEKLFF. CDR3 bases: TGTGCCAGCAGCTCGACCGGGACAGGAAGTAATGAAAAACTGTTTTTT.